Listed below are T cell receptor beta chains from one sample, sequenced in a study of identical twins. MiXCR, applied by TCRdb to the 5' RACE reads, yields one record per CDR3 protein. Here the sample spans approximately 140,000 distinct CDR3 sequences, roughly 3.3% being singletons. The sequenced sample was memory T cells sorted from blood. The receptors were gathered from a man between 18 and 29 years old in good health. CDR3s include the opening cysteine and the closing phenylalanine or tryptophan. Each record gives: CDR3 length, D gene, V gene, J gene, clone size, CDR3 protein, CDR3 DNA. A D gene is named only where the DNA matches it firmly. Only some rows state a clone size, as once, few, many or a class for expanded clones.

18	-	TRBV28	TRBJ1-4	few	CASSLWGGGPATNEKLFF	TGTGCCAGCAGTTTATGGGGGGGAGGACCTGCAACTAATGAAAAACTGTTTTTT
14	-	TRBV3-1	TRBJ1-4	many	CASSPGRPNEKLFF	TGTGCCAGCTCACCGGGACGGCCGAATGAAAAACTGTTTTTT
15	TRBD1	TRBV30	TRBJ1-5	many	CAWSQPGQSNQPQHF	TGTGCCTGGAGTCAACCGGGACAGAGCAATCAGCCCCAGCATTTT
15	TRBD2	TRBV5-8	TRBJ2-7	many	CASSSRAAGWYEQYF	TGTGCCAGCAGCTCCCGGGCAGCGGGGTGGTACGAGCAGTACTTC
12	-	TRBV12-3/TRBV12-4	TRBJ2-1	many	CASSDWATEQFF	TGTGCCAGCAGTGACTGGGCTACTGAGCAGTTCTTC
14	-	TRBV20-1	TRBJ2-2	many	CSAVRELGTGELFF	TGCAGTGCTGTCCGGGAGTTGGGCACCGGGGAGCTGTTTTTT
16	TRBD2	TRBV12-3/TRBV12-4	TRBJ2-5	many	CASSRLVAGDQETQYF	TGTGCCAGCAGCCGCCTGGTAGCGGGAGACCAAGAGACCCAGTACTTC
15	TRBD2	TRBV30	TRBJ2-1	-	CAWSRTSGYYNEQFF	TGTGCCTGGAGTCGAACTAGCGGTTACTACAATGAGCAGTTCTTC
16	-	TRBV7-2	TRBJ1-5	-	CASSLFPRDGNQPQHF	TGTGCCAGCAGCTTATTCCCGAGGGACGGCAATCAGCCCCAGCATTTT
14	-	TRBV12-3/TRBV12-4	TRBJ1-1	many	CASSLHGDNTEAFF	TGTGCCAGCAGTTTGCATGGGGACAACACTGAAGCTTTCTTT
15	-	TRBV5-1	TRBJ2-3	many	CASSLAKVSTDTQYF	TGCGCCAGCAGCTTGGCCAAGGTTAGCACAGATACGCAGTATTTT
17	TRBD1	TRBV28	TRBJ2-3	many	CASSFMGQGFGTDTQYF	TGTGCCAGCAGTTTTATGGGACAGGGGTTTGGCACAGATACGCAGTATTTT
14	TRBD1	TRBV2	TRBJ2-2	many	CASSWDSNTGELFF	TGTGCCAGCAGCTGGGACAGCAACACCGGGGAGCTGTTTTTT
14	-	TRBV4-3	TRBJ2-7	many	CASSQEIRGGEQYF	TGCGCCAGCAGCCAAGAGATCAGGGGAGGGGAGCAGTACTTC
13	-	TRBV7-2	TRBJ2-5	many	CASSLRAEETQYF	TGTGCCAGCAGCTTAAGAGCGGAAGAGACCCAGTACTTC
12	-	TRBV20-1	TRBJ1-6	many	CSGRGANSPLHF	TGCAGTGGTAGAGGGGCCAATTCACCCCTCCACTTT
12	-	TRBV5-1	TRBJ2-7	many	CASSSQYYEQYF	TGCGCCAGCAGCTCACAATACTACGAGCAGTACTTC
14	TRBD1	TRBV7-9	TRBJ1-1	few	CASSFLGQGGEAFF	TGTGCCAGCAGCTTCCTCGGACAGGGTGGTGAAGCTTTCTTT
13	TRBD1	TRBV28	TRBJ1-5	-	CASGLTGDQPQHF	TGTGCCAGCGGCTTGACAGGGGACCAGCCCCAGCATTTT
14	-	TRBV18	TRBJ2-1	many	CASSPPSPGDEQFF	TGTGCCAGCTCACCGCCATCTCCGGGCGATGAGCAGTTCTTC
17	-	TRBV4-1	TRBJ2-1	many	CASSQVVGAGGYNEQFF	TGCGCCAGCAGCCAAGTAGTAGGGGCTGGGGGGTACAATGAGCAGTTCTTC
11	-	TRBV2	TRBJ2-3	-	CASSDTDTQYF	TGTGCCAGCAGTGACACAGATACGCAGTATTTT
15	-	TRBV20-1	TRBJ1-5	many	CSARTPGGRNQPQHF	TGCAGTGCTAGGACCCCCGGAGGGCGCAATCAGCCCCAGCATTTT
13	-	TRBV3-1	TRBJ1-2	many	CASSGGSEHSYTF	TGTGCCAGCAGCGGTGGATCGGAGCATAGCTACACCTTC
17	TRBD1	TRBV5-1	TRBJ2-1	many	CASSLILRDRGSNEQFF	TGCGCCAGCAGCCTCATCCTCCGGGACAGGGGAAGCAATGAGCAGTTCTTC
14	-	TRBV24-1	TRBJ2-2	many	CATRDARDTGELFF	TGTGCCACCAGAGACGCCAGAGACACCGGGGAGCTGTTTTTT
13	TRBD1	TRBV5-1	TRBJ1-5	many	CASSSTGGQPQHF	TGCGCCAGCAGCTCCACAGGGGGCCAGCCCCAGCATTTT
15	-	TRBV25-1	TRBJ2-2	many	CASSEHTPDTGELFF	TGTGCCAGCAGTGAGCATACCCCTGACACCGGGGAGCTGTTTTTT
18	-	TRBV6-2/TRBV6-3	TRBJ2-3	many	CASSYLGGARRVADTQYF	TGTGCCAGCAGTTACCTTGGGGGAGCTCGACGGGTCGCAGATACGCAGTATTTT
14	-	TRBV12-3/TRBV12-4	TRBJ1-5	many	CASSLGDLLQPQHF	TGTGCCAGCAGTTTGGGGGATTTGCTTCAGCCCCAGCATTTT
12	-	TRBV30	TRBJ1-1	many	CAWSVGKKEAFF	TGTGCCTGGAGTGTAGGCAAAAAGGAAGCTTTCTTT
16	-	TRBV5-5	TRBJ2-7	many	CASSLGVWTVTYEQYF	TGTGCCAGCAGCTTGGGTGTTTGGACGGTCACCTACGAGCAGTACTTC
15	-	TRBV27	TRBJ2-1	few	CASSLGWETLNEQFF	TGTGCCAGCAGTTTAGGGTGGGAGACCCTTAATGAGCAGTTCTTC
12	-	TRBV20-1	TRBJ2-5	many	CSARRVGETQYF	TGCAGTGCTAGGCGCGTGGGGGAGACCCAGTACTTC
14	TRBD1	TRBV5-1	TRBJ1-2	many	CASSLDTGDYGYTF	TGCGCCAGCAGCTTGGACACAGGGGACTATGGCTACACCTTC
15	-	TRBV18	TRBJ1-2	few	CASSPLAGDDHGYTF	TGTGCCAGCTCCCCACTTGCGGGGGACGACCATGGCTACACCTTC
16	-	TRBV4-2	TRBJ2-7	many	CASSRSPQGFSYEQYF	TGTGCCAGCAGCCGGTCCCCCCAGGGGTTCTCCTACGAGCAGTACTTC
15	TRBD2	TRBV15	TRBJ2-3	few	CATSRGGLETDTQYF	TGTGCCACCAGCAGAGGGGGACTAGAAACAGATACGCAGTATTTT
11	-	TRBV3-1	TRBJ2-7	many	CASSQGLVQYF	TGTGCCAGCAGCCAGGGTCTTGTGCAGTACTTC
13	TRBD1	TRBV29-1	TRBJ1-1	-	CSAQGVVDTEAFF	TGCAGCGCACAGGGGGTTGTCGACACTGAAGCTTTCTTT
10	-	TRBV30	TRBJ2-1	many	CAWSWNEQFF	TGTGCCTGGAGTTGGAATGAGCAGTTCTTC
14	-	TRBV7-6	TRBJ2-5	many	CASSLGAAQETQYF	TGTGCCAGCAGCTTAGGGGCAGCCCAAGAGACCCAGTACTTC
14	TRBD1	TRBV10-3	TRBJ1-3	many	CAIRATGPGNTIYF	TGTGCCATCAGGGCGACAGGGCCTGGAAACACCATATATTTT
15	-	TRBV4-1	TRBJ2-1	many	CASSHSSSSYNEQFF	TGCGCCAGCAGCCATAGTTCGAGCTCCTACAATGAGCAGTTCTTC
17	TRBD2	TRBV15	TRBJ2-5	many	CATSRGGLAGVRETQYF	TGTGCCACCAGCAGAGGAGGACTAGCGGGAGTTCGAGAGACCCAGTACTTC
13	-	TRBV20-1	TRBJ1-5	many	CSARGGANQPQHF	TGCAGTGCTAGAGGTGGGGCAAATCAGCCCCAGCATTTT
13	-	TRBV21-1	TRBJ2-1	many	CAPCRRRYNEQFF	TGTGCCCCCTGCAGACGGCGTTACAATGAGCAGTTCTTC